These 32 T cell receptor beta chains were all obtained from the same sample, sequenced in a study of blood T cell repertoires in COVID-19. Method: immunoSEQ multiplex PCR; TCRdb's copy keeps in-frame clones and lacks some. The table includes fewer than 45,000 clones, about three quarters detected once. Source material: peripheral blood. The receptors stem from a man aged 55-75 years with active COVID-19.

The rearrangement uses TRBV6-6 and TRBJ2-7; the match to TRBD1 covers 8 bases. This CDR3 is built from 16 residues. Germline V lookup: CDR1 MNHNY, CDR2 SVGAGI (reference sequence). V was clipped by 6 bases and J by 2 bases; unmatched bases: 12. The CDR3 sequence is CASRPAGQGGTYEQYF. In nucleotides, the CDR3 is TGTGCCAGCAGGCCCGCCGGACAGGGAGGAACCTACGAGCAGTACTTC.

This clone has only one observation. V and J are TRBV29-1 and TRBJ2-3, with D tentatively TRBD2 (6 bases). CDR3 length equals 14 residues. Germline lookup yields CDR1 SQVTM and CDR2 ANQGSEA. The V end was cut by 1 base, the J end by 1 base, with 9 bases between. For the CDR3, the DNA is TGCAGCGTTGAAGTGTCGGGGGGCACAGATACGCAGTATTTT. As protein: CSVEVSGGTDTQYF.

The CDR3 nucleotides are TGTGCCAGCAGCGCCGGGACAGGGGGATACGGTAGCACAGATACGCAGTATTTT. It is translated as CASSAGTGGYGSTDTQYF. The chain is built from TRBV3-1 (or the pseudogene TRBV3-2) and TRBJ2-3; TRBD1 agrees at 11 bases. V was clipped by 5 bases and J by 0 bases; unmatched bases: 10. The CDR3 sequence is 18 residues long. Germline values: CDR1 LGHDT, CDR2 YNNKEL (reference sequence).

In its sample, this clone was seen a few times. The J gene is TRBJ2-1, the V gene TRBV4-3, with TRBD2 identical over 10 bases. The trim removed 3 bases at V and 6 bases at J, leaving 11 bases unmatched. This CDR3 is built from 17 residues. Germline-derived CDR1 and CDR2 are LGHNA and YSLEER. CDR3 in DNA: TGCGCCAGCAGCCACCGACGTGCTAGCGGGAGTCTCAATGAGCAGTTCTTC. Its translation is CASSHRRASGSLNEQFF.

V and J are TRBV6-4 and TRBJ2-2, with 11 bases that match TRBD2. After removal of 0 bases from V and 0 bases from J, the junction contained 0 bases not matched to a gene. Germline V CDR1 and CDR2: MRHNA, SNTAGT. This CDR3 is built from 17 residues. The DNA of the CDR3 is TGTGCCAGCAGTGACTCTAGCGGGGGGGCGAACACCGGGGAGCTGTTTTTT. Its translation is CASSDSSGGANTGELFF.

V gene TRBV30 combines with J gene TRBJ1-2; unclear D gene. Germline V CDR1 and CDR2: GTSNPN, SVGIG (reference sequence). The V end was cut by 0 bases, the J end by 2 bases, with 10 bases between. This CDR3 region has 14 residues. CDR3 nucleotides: TGTGCCTGGAGTGTACACGGGAGGAACTATGGCTACACCTTC. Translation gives CAWSVHGRNYGYTF.

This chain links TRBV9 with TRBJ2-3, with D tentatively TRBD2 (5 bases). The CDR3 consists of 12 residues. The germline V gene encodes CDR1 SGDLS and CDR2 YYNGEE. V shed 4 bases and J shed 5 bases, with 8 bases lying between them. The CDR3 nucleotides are TGTGCCAGCAGCTCCCGGGAAGATACGCAGTATTTT. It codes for CASSSREDTQYF.

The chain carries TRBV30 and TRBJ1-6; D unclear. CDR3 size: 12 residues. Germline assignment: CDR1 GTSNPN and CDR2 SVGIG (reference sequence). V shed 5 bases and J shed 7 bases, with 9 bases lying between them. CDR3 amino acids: CAWGIGNSPLHF. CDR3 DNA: TGTGCCTGGGGGATTGGCAATTCACCCCTCCACTTT. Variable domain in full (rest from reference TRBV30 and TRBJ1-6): SQTIHQWPATLVQPVGSPLSLECTVEGTSNPNLYWYRQAAGRGLQLLFYSVGIGQISSEVPQNLSASRPQDRQFILSSKKLLLSDSGFYLCAWGIGNSPLHFGNGTRLTVT.

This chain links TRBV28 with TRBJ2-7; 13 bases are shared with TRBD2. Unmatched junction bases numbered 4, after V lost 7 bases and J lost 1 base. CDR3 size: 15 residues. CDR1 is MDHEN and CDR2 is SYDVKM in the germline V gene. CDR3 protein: CASTTGLAGSYEQYF. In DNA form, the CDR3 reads TGTGCCAGCACTACGGGACTAGCGGGATCCTACGAGCAGTACTTC.

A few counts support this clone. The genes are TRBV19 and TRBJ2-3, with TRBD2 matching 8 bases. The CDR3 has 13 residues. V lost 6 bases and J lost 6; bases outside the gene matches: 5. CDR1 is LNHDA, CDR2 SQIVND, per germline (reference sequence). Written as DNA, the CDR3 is TGTGCCAGTAGGAGCGGGAGTCGGGATACGCAGTATTTT. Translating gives CASRSGSRDTQYF.

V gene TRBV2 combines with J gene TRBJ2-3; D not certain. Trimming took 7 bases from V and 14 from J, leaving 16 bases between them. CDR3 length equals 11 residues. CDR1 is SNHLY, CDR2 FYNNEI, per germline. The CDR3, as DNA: TGTGCCAGCACCTACAGCTCCCCGCTGTATTTT. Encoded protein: CASTYSSPLYF.

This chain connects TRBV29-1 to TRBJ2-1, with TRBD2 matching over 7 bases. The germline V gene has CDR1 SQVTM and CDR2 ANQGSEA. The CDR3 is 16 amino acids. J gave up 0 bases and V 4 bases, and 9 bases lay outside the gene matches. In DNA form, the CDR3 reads TGCAGCGTTGGCGCGGGGGTCACTAGCTCCTACAATGAGCAGTTCTTC. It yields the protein CSVGAGVTSSYNEQFF.

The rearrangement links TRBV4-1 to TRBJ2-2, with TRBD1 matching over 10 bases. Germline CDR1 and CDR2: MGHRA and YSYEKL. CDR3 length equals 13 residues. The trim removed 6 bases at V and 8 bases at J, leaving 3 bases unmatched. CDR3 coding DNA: TGCGCCAGCAGGGGGACAGGGGCGGGGGAGCTGTTTTTT. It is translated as CASRGTGAGELFF.

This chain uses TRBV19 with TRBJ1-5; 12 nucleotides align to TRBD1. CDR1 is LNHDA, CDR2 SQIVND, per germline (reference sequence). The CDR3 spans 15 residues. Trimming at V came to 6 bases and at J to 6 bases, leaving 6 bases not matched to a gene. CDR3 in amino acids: CASRSGTGGGQPQHF. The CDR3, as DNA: TGTGCCAGTAGGTCCGGGACAGGGGGCGGTCAGCCCCAGCATTTT.

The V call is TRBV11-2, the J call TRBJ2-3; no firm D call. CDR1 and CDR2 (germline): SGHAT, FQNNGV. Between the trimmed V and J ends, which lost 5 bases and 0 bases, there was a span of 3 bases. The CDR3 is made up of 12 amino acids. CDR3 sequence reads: CASSPSTDTQYF. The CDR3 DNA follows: TGTGCCAGCAGCCCGAGCACAGATACGCAGTATTTT. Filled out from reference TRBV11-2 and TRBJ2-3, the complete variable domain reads EAGVAQSPRYKIIEKRQSVAFWCNPISGHATLYWYQQILGQGPKLLIQFQNNGVVDDSQLPKDRFSAERLKGVDSTLKIQPAKLEDSAVYLCASSPSTDTQYFGPGTRLTVL.

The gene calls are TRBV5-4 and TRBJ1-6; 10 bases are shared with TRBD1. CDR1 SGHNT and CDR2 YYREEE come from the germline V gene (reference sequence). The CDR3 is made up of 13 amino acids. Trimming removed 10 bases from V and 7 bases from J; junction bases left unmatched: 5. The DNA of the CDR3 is TGTGCCGGAGGGACAGGGGAAAATTCACCCCTCCACTTT. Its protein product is CAGGTGENSPLHF.

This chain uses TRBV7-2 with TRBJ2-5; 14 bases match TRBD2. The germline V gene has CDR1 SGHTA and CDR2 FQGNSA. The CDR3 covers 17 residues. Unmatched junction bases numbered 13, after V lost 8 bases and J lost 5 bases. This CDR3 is CASSKGLAGGLGETQYF. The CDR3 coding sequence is TGTGCCAGCTCTAAAGGACTAGCGGGGGGTCTCGGGGAGACCCAGTACTTC.

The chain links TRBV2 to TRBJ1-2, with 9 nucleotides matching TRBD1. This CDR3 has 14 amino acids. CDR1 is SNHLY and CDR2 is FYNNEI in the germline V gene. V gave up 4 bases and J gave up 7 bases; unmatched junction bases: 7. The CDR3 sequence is CASSAWGDRAGYTF. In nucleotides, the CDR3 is TGTGCCAGCAGTGCATGGGGGGACAGGGCTGGCTACACCTTC. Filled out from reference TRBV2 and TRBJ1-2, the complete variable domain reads EPEVTQTPSHQVTQMGQEVILRCVPISNHLYFYWYRQILGQKVEFLVSFYNNEISEKSEIFDDQFSVERPDGSNFTLKIRSTKLEDSAMYFCASSAWGDRAGYTFGSGTRLTVV.

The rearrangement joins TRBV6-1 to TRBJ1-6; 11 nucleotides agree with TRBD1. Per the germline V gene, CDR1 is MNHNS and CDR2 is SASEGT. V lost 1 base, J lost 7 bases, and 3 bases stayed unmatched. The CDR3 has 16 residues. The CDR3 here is CASSEGTGGANSPLHF. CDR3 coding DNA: TGTGCCAGCAGTGAAGGGACAGGGGGCGCGAATTCACCCCTCCACTTT.

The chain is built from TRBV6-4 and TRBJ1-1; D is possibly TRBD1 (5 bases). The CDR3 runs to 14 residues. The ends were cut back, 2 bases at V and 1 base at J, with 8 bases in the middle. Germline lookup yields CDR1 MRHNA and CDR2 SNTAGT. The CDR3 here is CASSDGGSNTEAFF. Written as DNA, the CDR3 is TGTGCCAGCAGTGACGGGGGGTCGAACACTGAAGCTTTCTTT.

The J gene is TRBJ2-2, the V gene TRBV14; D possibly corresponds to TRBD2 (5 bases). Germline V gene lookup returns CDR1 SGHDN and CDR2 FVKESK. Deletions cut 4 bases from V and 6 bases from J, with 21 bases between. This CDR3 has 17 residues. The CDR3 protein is CASSPNPPRLPPGELFF. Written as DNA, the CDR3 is TGTGCCAGCAGCCCCAACCCCCCGAGACTACCGCCCGGGGAGCTGTTTTTT.

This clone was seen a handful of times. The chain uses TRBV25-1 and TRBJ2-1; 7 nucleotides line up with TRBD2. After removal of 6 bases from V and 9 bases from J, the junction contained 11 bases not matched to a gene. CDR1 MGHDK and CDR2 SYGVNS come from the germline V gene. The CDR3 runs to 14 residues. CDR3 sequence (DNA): TGTGCCAGCAGGGGGGGGGACTGGACAAGTGAGCAGTTCTTC. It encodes CASRGGDWTSEQFF.

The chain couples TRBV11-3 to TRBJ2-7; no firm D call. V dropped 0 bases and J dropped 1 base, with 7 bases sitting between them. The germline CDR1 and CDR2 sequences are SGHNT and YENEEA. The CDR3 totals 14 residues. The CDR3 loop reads CASSLDSGSYEQYF. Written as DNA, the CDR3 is TGTGCCAGCAGCTTAGACTCCGGGTCCTACGAGCAGTACTTC.

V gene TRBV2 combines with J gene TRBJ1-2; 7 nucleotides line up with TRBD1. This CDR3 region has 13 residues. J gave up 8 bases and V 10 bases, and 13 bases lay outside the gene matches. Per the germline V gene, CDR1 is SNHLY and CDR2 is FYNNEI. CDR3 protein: CATSNLLQGGYTF. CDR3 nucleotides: TGTGCCACGAGCAACCTTCTACAGGGGGGCTACACCTTC.

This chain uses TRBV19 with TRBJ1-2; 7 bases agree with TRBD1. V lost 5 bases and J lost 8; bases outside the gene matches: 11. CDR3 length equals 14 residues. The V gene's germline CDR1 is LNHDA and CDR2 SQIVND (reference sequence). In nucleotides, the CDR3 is TGTGCCAGTAGTTCCCGACAGGGATATTGGGGCTACACCTTC. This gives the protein CASSSRQGYWGYTF.

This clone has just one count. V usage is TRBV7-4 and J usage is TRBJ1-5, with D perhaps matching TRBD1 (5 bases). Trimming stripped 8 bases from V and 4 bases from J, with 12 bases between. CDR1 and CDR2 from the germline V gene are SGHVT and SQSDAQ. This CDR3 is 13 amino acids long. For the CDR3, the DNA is TGTGCCAGCGGGAGGGGTAAGAATCAGCCCCAGCATTTT. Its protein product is CASGRGKNQPQHF.

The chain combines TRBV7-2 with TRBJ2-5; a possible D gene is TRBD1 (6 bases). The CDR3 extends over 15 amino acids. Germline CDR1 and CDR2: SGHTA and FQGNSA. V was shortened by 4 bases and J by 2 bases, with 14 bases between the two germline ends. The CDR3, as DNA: TGTGCCAGCAGCTCTTCCGGGACACTACAAGAGACCCAGTACTTC. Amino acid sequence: CASSSSGTLQETQYF.

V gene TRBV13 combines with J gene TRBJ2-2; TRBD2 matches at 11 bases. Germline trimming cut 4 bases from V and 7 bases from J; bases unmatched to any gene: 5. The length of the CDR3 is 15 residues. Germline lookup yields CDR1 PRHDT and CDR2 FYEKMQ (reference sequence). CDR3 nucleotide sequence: TGTGCCAGCAGCTCTAGCGGGAGGCCCCTCGGGGAGCTGTTTTTT. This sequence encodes CASSSSGRPLGELFF.

The CDR3 sequence is CASSSNRGYNSPLHF. For the CDR3, the DNA is TGTGCCAGCAGTTCGAACAGGGGCTATAATTCACCCCTCCACTTT. This chain joins TRBV11-2 and TRBJ1-6; TRBD1 aligns across 7 bases. The CDR3 sequence is 15 residues long. Germline V lookup: CDR1 SGHAT, CDR2 FQNNGV. The junction had 5 bases not matched to a gene; V was cut back by 6 bases and J by 3 bases.

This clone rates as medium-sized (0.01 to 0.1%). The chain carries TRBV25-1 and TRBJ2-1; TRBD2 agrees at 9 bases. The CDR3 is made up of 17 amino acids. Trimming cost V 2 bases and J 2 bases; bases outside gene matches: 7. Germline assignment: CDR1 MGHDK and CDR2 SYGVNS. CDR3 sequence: CASSEPTQREAYNEQFF. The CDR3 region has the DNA TGTGCCAGCAGTGAACCCACGCAGCGGGAGGCCTACAATGAGCAGTTCTTC.

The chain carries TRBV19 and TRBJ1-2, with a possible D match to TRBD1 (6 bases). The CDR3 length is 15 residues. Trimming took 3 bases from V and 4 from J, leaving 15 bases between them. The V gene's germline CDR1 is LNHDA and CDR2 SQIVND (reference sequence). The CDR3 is CASSILAGEVYGYTF. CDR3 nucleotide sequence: TGTGCCAGTAGTATTTTAGCAGGGGAAGTCTATGGCTACACCTTC. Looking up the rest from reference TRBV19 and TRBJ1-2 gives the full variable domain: DGGITQSPKYLFRKEGQNVTLSCEQNLNHDAMYWYRQDPGQGLRLIYYSQIVNDFQKGDIAEGYSVSREKKESFPLTVTSAQKNPTAFYLCASSILAGEVYGYTFGSGTRLTVV.

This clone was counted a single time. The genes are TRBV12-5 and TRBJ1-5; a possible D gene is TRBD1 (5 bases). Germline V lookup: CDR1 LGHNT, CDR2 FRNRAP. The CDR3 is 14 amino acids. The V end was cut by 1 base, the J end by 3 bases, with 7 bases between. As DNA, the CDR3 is TGTGCTAGTGGTTTGGGGGACTTCAATCAGCCCCAGCATTTT. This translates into CASGLGDFNQPQHF.